This T cell receptor (beta chain) came from a study of blood T cell repertoires in COVID-19. Background on the study: Acute and convalescent COVID-19 samples came from the United States, Italy and Spain. T cells, B-cell-depleted T cells, or PBMCs provided the cDNA or gDNA that served as material.

The CDR3 contains 15 residues. Germline V lookup: CDR1 MNHEY, CDR2 SMNVEV (reference sequence). The junction had 6 bases not matched to a gene; V was cut back by 2 bases and J by 8 bases. In the study's own analysis: How many nucleated cells were present was estimated from reference gene primer amplification. TCRdb's table, derived via immunoSEQ multiplex PCR, lists solely in-frame clones and lacks some. The DNA gave D and trimming, while V, J and clone size come from that table. The sample yields more than 100,000 clones, over 70% seen once. This sequence was found in a man aged 50 to 60 with active COVID-19. This chain uses TRBV27 with TRBJ1-6, with 7 bases fitting TRBD1. Material: peripheral blood. In DNA, the CDR3 is TGTGCCAGCAGTTTAGAGGGGGCCAGATATTCACCCCTCCACTTT. Amino acid sequence: CASSLEGARYSPLHF.